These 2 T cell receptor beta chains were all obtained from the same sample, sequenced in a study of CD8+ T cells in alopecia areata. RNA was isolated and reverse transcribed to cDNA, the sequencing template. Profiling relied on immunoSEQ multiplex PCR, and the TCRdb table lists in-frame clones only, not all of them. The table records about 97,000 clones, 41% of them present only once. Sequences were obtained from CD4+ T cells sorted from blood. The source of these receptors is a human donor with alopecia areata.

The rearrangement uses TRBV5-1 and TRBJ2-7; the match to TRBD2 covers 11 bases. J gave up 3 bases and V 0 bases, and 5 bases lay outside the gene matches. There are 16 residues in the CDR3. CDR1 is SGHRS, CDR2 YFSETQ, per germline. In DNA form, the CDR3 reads TGCGCCAGCAGCTTGGGGGGACTAGCGGAGGTCTACGAGCAGTACTTC. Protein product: CASSLGGLAEVYEQYF.

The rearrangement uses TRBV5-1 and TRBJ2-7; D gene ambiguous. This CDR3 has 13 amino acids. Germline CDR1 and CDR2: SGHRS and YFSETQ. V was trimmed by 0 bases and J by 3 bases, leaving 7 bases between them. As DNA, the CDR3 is TGCGCCAGCAGCTTGGGGGCAGGCTACGAGCAGTACTTC. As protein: CASSLGAGYEQYF.